The 19 T cell receptor beta chains below were found in one sample sequenced in a study of blood T cell repertoires in COVID-19. Sequencing was performed with immunoSEQ multiplex PCR; in TCRdb, only in-frame clones are kept and a portion is missing. Counted here are roughly 280,000 clones, under 95% occurring once; the ten biggest clones make up 2.8%. Input material: PBMCs or T cells enriched from blood (not recorded which). The origin of the receptors is a man aged 35-49 years who had been exposed to COVID-19.

The rearrangement uses TRBV5-1 and TRBJ2-7, with TRBD1 matching over 9 bases. Germline trimming cut 0 bases from V and 4 bases from J; bases unmatched to any gene: 5. In germline, CDR1 is SGHRS, CDR2 YFSETQ. The CDR3 extends over 15 amino acids. CDR3 sequence reads: CASSLGQGVSYEQYF. The CDR3 DNA reads as TGCGCCAGCAGCTTGGGACAGGGGGTTTCTTACGAGCAGTACTTC.

This chain joins TRBV19 and TRBJ2-5; TRBD2 agrees at 8 bases. The CDR3 totals 15 residues. Germline lookup yields CDR1 LNHDA and CDR2 SQIVND (reference sequence). The junction had 8 bases not matched to a gene; V was cut back by 4 bases and J by 4 bases. This chain's CDR3 is CASSNPASGLETQYF. The CDR3, as DNA: TGTGCCAGTAGTAACCCTGCTAGCGGGCTAGAGACCCAGTACTTC.

This chain connects TRBV5-1 to TRBJ1-1; D call uncertain. V shed 4 bases and J shed 0 bases, with 16 bases lying between them. This CDR3 has 16 amino acids. Looked up from germline, CDR1 is SGHRS and CDR2 is YFSETQ. CDR3 sequence (DNA): TGCGCCAGCAGCGGCCATGGAACAGCGGTGAACACTGAAGCTTTCTTT. Encoded protein: CASSGHGTAVNTEAFF.

The rearrangement uses TRBV4-2 and TRBJ1-1, with D possibly matching TRBD1 (5 bases). V lost 3 bases, J lost 4 bases, and 21 bases lay in between. The germline V gene encodes CDR1 LGHNA and CDR2 YNFKEQ. The CDR3 is 17 amino acids. Here the CDR3 reads CASSHSIVGVVGTEAFF. The CDR3 region has the DNA TGTGCCAGCAGCCACTCAATAGTAGGGGTCGTGGGCACTGAAGCTTTCTTT.

The genes are TRBV4-1 and TRBJ2-1, with 9 bases that match TRBD2. The germline V gene has CDR1 MGHRA and CDR2 YSYEKL. The CDR3 runs 15 residues. The V segment lost 4 bases and the J segment 5 bases; nucleotides outside the gene matches: 6. CDR3 protein: CASSPMTSGDNEQFF. The CDR3 DNA reads as TGCGCCAGCAGCCCAATGACTAGCGGAGACAATGAGCAGTTCTTC.

V gene TRBV7-2 combines with J gene TRBJ1-5; 8 bases map to TRBD1. The CDR3 has 17 residues. V shed 5 bases, J shed 4 bases, and the junction held 13 bases outside the gene matches. Germline-derived CDR1 and CDR2 are SGHTA and FQGNSA. Here the CDR3 DNA reads TGTGCCAGCAGCCCCGGGACAGGAGTCTTTAGTAATCAGCCCCAGCATTTT. Translated, it gives CASSPGTGVFSNQPQHF.

This rearrangement joins TRBV6-2 or TRBV6-3 to TRBJ2-3; 9 bases line up with TRBD2. Germline assignment: CDR1 MNHEY and CDR2 SVGEGT. CDR3 length: 15 residues. With V trimmed by 4 bases and J by 0 bases, 2 bases remained unmatched. CDR3 region: CASSSTSGSTDTQYF. In DNA form, the CDR3 reads TGTGCCAGCAGTTCCACTAGCGGGAGCACAGATACGCAGTATTTT.

The chain links TRBV7-2 to TRBJ2-1; TRBD1 is a possible D gene (6 bases). V dropped 1 base and J dropped 5 bases, with 6 bases sitting between them. CDR3 length: 13 residues. Germline CDR1 and CDR2: SGHTA and FQGNSA. CDR3 residues: CASSLDRDNEQFF. The CDR3 DNA reads TGTGCCAGCAGCTTAGACAGGGACAATGAGCAGTTCTTC.

The chain recombines TRBV21-1 with TRBJ2-3; TRBD2 reflects the table's D call only, with no check against the DNA. TRBV21-1 is an annotated pseudogene. There are 17 residues in the CDR3. The CDR3 DNA reads TGTGCCAGCAGCAACCCCCCTAGGCCCGTGGGCACAGATACGCAGTATTTT. Encoded protein: CASSNPPRPVGTDTQYF.

The V and J genes are TRBV19 and TRBJ1-1; D may be TRBD1 (5 bases). In germline, CDR1 is LNHDA, CDR2 SQIVND (reference sequence). V was pared by 0 bases and J by 0 bases, with 14 bases between. This CDR3 contains 17 residues. The DNA for the CDR3 is TGTGCCAGTAGTATAGATCCAGGGTTTTACGTGAACACTGAAGCTTTCTTT. It encodes CASSIDPGFYVNTEAFF. Using reference TRBV19 and TRBJ1-1 for the parts outside the CDR3, the full variable domain is DGGITQSPKYLFRKEGQNVTLSCEQNLNHDAMYWYRQDPGQGLRLIYYSQIVNDFQKGDIAEGYSVSREKKESFPLTVTSAQKNPTAFYLCASSIDPGFYVNTEAFFGQGTRLTVV.

The rearrangement joins TRBV6-5 to TRBJ2-3; D remains unclear. The CDR3 length is 14 residues. In germline, CDR1 is MNHEY, CDR2 SVGAGI. Trimming removed 0 bases at V and 2 bases at J, with 6 bases between. The CDR3 DNA follows: TGTGCCAGCAGTTACTCCGGTTACACAGATACGCAGTATTTT. The encoded protein is CASSYSGYTDTQYF.

This chain uses TRBV19 with TRBJ2-7; D possibly corresponds to TRBD2 (5 bases). This CDR3 contains 13 residues. Trimming took off 2 bases at V and 3 bases at J, with 8 bases between the two ends. CDR1 is LNHDA, CDR2 SQIVND, per germline (reference sequence). CDR3 loop: CASSIPGIYEQYF. The CDR3 coding sequence is TGTGCCAGTAGTATACCGGGAATCTACGAGCAGTACTTC.

The chain employs TRBV7-2 and TRBJ2-2; 7 bases line up with TRBD2. Unmatched junction bases numbered 8, after V lost 5 bases and J lost 5 bases. The length of the CDR3 is 15 residues. CDR1 is SGHTA, CDR2 FQGNSA, per germline. The CDR3, as DNA: TGTGCCAGCAGCCCAATAGCGGGCTCGACCGGGGAGCTGTTTTTT. Translation: CASSPIAGSTGELFF.

The chain is built from TRBV5-1 and TRBJ2-1; no firm D call. The CDR3 loop spans 15 amino acids. V lost 4 bases and J 6 bases, leaving 17 bases between the germline ends. Germline assignment: CDR1 SGHRS and CDR2 YFSETQ. As DNA, the CDR3 is TGCGCCAGCAGCGGAAATGGGCCAGGCGTCAATGAGCAGTTCTTC. Amino acid sequence: CASSGNGPGVNEQFF.

The V call is TRBV18, the J call TRBJ1-3, with TRBD1 as a possible D gene (5 bases). With 0 bases removed from V and 5 bases from J, the gap between germline ends came to 8 bases. The CDR3 is made up of 14 amino acids. The germline V gene has CDR1 KGHSH and CDR2 LQKENI. This chain's CDR3 is CASSPPAGRNTIYF. In nucleotides, the CDR3 is TGTGCCAGCTCACCACCTGCAGGGAGAAACACCATATATTTT. Full variable domain (outside the CDR3, taken from reference TRBV18 and TRBJ1-3): NAGVMQNPRHLVRRRGQEARLRCSPMKGHSHVYWYRQLPEEGLKFMVYLQKENIIDESGMPKERFSAEFPKEGPSILRIQQVVRGDSAAYFCASSPPAGRNTIYFGEGSWLTVV.

This chain uses TRBV14 with TRBJ2-1; tentative D call: TRBD2 (6 bases). V was shortened by 4 bases and J by 3 bases, with 13 bases between the two germline ends. CDR3 length equals 15 residues. Per germline, CDR1 SGHDN and CDR2 FVKESK. The CDR3 DNA reads as TGTGCCAGCAGCCCACCGGGACTCATCTACAATGAGCAGTTCTTC. Its protein is CASSPPGLIYNEQFF.

CDR3 bases: TGTGCCAGCAGCCAAGAGTCAGTCGGCTACACCTTC. Protein: CASSQESVGYTF. The chain recombines TRBV3-1 (or the pseudogene TRBV3-2) with TRBJ1-2; D gene ambiguous. CDR3 length equals 12 residues. Germline-derived CDR1 and CDR2 are LGHDT and YNNKEL (reference sequence). The V end was cut by 0 bases, the J end by 8 bases, with 7 bases between.

The chain is built from TRBV12-3 or TRBV12-4 and TRBJ2-1; D ambiguous. This CDR3 spans 11 amino acids. The V and J ends lost 7 bases and 6 bases respectively, with 7 bases between them. CDR3 residues: CASKRSNEQFF. In nucleotides, the CDR3 is TGTGCCAGCAAGAGATCCAATGAGCAGTTCTTC.

V is TRBV3-1 (or the pseudogene TRBV3-2) and J is TRBJ2-2; 11 positions match TRBD2. Germline V CDR1 and CDR2: LGHDT, YNNKEL (reference sequence). The CDR3 runs to 17 residues. V lost 1 base, J lost 5 bases, and 6 bases stayed unmatched. CDR3 residues: CASSQALAGVETGELFF. For the CDR3, the DNA is TGTGCCAGCAGCCAAGCACTAGCGGGAGTAGAAACCGGGGAGCTGTTTTTT.